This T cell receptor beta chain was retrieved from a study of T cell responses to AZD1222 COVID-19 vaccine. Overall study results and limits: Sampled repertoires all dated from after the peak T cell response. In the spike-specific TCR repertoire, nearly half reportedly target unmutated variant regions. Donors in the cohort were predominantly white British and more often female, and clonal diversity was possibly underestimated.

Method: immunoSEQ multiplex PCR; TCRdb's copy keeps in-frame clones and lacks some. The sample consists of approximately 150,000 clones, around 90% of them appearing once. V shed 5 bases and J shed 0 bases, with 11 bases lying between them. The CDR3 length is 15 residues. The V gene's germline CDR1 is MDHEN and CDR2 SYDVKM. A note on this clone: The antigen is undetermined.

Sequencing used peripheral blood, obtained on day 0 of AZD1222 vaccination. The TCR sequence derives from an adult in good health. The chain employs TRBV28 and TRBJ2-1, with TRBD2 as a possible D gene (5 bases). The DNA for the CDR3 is TGTGCCAGCAGTCGTCTAGCAAACTCCTACAATGAGCAGTTCTTC. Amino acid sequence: CASSRLANSYNEQFF.